The entry below gives a single T cell receptor (beta chain) sequence along with its context. Antigen: not known. The entry originates in a study of glioma-infiltrating T cells. Findings of the study overall: Tissue-blood divergence was below expectation in non-neoplastic patients, above in gliomas. Very few CDR3 sequences were shared between tissue and blood.

TCR alpha and beta CDR3 regions were amplified from RNA using iRepertoire nested multiplex PCR. One-step reverse transcription and amplification started from around 100-400 ng of tissue mRNA or PBMC total RNA. Via MiXCR, TCRdb re-called the multiplex PCR reads, giving one row per CDR3 protein. This repertoire shows some 160,000 distinct CDR3 sequences, about 46% found once; its top ten account for about 5.2%. CDR3 length: 15 residues. Trimming stripped 5 bases from V and 2 bases from J, with 14 bases between. Germline V gene sequence: CDR1 SGDLS, CDR2 YYNGEE. The chain links TRBV9 to TRBJ1-5; possibly TRBD1 for D (5 bases). This receptor was obtained from a human donor with low-grade glioma or glioblastoma, undergoing nonglioma brain surgery, or in good health (not recorded which). The specimen was glioma tissue, nonneoplastic brain tissue, or PBMCs (not recorded which). CDR3 sequence: CASSLGTGRNQPQHF. DNA of the CDR3: TGTGCCAGCAGTCTGGGTACAGGCCGCAATCAGCCCCAGCATTTT.